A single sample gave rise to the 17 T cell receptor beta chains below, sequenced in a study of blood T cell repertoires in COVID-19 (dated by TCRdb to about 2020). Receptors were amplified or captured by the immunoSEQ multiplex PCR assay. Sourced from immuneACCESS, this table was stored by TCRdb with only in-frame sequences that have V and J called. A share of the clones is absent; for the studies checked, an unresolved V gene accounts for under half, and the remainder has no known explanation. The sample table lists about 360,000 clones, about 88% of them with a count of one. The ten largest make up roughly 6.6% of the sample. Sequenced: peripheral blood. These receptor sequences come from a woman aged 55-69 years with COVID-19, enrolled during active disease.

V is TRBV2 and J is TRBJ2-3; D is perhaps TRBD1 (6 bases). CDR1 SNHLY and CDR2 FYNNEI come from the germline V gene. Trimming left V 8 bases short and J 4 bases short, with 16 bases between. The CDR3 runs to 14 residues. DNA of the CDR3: TGTGCCAGCGGGACAATGAAGAATGCAGATACGCAGTATTTT. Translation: CASGTMKNADTQYF.

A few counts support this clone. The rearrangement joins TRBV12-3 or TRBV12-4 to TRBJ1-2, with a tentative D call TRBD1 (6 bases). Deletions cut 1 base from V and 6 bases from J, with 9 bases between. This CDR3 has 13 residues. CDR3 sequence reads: CASSLGTDDGYTF. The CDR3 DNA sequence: TGTGCCAGCAGTTTAGGGACAGATGATGGCTACACCTTC.

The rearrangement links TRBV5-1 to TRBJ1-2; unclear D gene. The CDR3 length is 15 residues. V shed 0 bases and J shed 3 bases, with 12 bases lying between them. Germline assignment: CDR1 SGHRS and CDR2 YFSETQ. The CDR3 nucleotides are TGCGCCAGCAGCTTGGCCGGGGAGTGGCACTATGGCTACACCTTC. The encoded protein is CASSLAGEWHYGYTF.

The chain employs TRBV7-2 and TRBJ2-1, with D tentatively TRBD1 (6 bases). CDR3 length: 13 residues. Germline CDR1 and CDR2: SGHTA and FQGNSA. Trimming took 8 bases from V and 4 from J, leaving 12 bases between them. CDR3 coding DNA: TGTGCCAGCCGACAGGCGGTGTACAATGAGCAGTTCTTC. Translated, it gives CASRQAVYNEQFF.

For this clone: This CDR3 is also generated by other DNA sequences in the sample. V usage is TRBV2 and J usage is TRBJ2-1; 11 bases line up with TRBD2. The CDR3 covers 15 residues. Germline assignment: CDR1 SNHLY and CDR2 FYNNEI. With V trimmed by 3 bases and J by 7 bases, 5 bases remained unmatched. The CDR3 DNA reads TGTGCCAGCAGTGACGGTAGCGGGGGGGCGAATGAGCAGTTCTTC. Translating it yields CASSDGSGGANEQFF.

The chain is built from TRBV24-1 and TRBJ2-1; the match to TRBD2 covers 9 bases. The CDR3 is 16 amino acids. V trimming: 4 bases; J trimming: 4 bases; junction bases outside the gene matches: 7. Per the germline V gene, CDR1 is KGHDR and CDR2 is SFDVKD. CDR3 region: CATSEAAGGSYNEQFF. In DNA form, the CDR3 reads TGTGCCACCAGTGAAGCAGCGGGGGGTTCTTACAATGAGCAGTTCTTC.

The CDR3 sequence is CASKMQGFPEQYF. The CDR3, as DNA: TGTGCCAGCAAGATGCAGGGTTTCCCCGAGCAGTACTTC. This chain links TRBV6-5 with TRBJ2-7, with a possible D match to TRBD1 (5 bases). The length of the CDR3 is 13 residues. The V gene's germline CDR1 is MNHEY and CDR2 SVGAGI. V lost 7 bases to trimming and J lost 6 bases, with 16 bases between them.

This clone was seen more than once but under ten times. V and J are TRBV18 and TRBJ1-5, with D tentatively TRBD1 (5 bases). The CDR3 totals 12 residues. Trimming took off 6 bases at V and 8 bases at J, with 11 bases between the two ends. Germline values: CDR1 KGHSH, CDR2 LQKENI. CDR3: CASSKPQEPQHF. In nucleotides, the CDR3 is TGTGCCAGCTCCAAACCACAGGAGCCCCAGCATTTT.

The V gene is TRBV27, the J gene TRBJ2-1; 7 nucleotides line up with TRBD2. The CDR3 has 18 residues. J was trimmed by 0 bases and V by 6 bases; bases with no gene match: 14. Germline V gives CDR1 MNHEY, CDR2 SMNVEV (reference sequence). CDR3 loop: CASSDNLGGTSSYNEQFF. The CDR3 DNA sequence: TGTGCCAGCAGCGACAACCTCGGGGGGACGAGCTCCTACAATGAGCAGTTCTTC.

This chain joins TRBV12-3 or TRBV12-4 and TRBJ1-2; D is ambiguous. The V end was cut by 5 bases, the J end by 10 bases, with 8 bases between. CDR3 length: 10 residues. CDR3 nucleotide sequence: TGTGCCAGCAGTAACAGAAACTACACCTTC. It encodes CASSNRNYTF.

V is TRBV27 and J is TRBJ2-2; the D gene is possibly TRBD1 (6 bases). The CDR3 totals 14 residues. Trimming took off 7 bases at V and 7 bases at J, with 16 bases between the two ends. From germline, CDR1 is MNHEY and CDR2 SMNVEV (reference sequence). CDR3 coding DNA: TGTGCCAGCACGCTAGGGACAAGCTACGGGGAGCTGTTTTTT. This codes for CASTLGTSYGELFF.

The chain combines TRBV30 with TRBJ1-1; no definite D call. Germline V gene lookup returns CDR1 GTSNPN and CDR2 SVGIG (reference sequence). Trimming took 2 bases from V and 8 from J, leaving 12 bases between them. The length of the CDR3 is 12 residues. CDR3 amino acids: CAWSTMTTEAFF. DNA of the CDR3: TGTGCCTGGAGTACGATGACGACAGAAGCTTTCTTT.

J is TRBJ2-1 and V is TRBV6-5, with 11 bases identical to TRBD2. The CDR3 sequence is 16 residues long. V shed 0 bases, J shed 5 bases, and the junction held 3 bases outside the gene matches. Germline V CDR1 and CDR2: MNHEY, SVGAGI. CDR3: CASSYSLAGGHNEQFF. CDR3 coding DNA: TGTGCCAGCAGTTACTCTCTAGCGGGGGGCCACAATGAGCAGTTCTTC.

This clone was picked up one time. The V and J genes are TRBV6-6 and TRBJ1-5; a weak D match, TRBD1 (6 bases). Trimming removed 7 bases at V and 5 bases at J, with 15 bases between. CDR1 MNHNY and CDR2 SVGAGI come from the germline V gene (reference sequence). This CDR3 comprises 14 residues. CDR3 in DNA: TGTGCCAGCACCTTCCGGGACACCTATCAGCCCCAGCATTTT. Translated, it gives CASTFRDTYQPQHF.

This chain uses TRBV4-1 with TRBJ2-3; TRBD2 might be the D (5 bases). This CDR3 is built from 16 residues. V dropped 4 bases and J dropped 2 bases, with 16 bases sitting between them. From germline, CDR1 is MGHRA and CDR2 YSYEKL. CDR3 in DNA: TGCGCCAGCAGCCTCTTTCAAGGAGGAACCACAGATACGCAGTATTTT. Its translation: CASSLFQGGTTDTQYF.

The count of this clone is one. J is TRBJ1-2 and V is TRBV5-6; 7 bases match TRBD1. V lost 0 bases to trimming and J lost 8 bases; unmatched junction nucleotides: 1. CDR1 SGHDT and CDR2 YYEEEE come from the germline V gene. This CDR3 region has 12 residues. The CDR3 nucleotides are TGTGCCAGCAGCTTGGACAGGGGCGGCTACACCTTC. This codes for CASSLDRGGYTF.

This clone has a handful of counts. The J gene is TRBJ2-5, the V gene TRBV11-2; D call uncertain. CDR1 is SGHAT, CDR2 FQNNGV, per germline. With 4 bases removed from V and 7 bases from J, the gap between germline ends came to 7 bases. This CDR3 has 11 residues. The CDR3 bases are TGTGCCAGCAGCTCCTTGTGGACCCAGTACTTC. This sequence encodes CASSSLWTQYF.